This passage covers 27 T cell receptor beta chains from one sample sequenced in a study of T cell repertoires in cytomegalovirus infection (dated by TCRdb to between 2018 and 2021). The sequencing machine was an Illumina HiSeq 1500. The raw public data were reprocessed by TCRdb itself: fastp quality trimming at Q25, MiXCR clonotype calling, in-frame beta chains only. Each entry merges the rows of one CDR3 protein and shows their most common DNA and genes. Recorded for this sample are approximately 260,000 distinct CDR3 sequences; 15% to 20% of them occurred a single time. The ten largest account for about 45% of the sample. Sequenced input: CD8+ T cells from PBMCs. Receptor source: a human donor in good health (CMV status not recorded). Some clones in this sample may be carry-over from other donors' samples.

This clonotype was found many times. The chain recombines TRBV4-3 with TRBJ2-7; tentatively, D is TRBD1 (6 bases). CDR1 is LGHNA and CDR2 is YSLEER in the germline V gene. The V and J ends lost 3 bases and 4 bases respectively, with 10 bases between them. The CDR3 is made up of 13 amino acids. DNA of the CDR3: TGCGCCAGCAGCCAGGACAGAGGATACGAGCAGTACTTC. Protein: CASSQDRGYEQYF.

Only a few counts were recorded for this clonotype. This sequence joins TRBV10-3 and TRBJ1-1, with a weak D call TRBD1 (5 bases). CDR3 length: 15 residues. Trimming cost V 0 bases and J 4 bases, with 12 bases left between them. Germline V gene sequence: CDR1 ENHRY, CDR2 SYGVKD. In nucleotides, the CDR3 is TGTGCCATCAGTGAGTCCGGGGGGGTGGGCACTGAAGCTTTCTTT. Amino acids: CAISESGGVGTEAFF.

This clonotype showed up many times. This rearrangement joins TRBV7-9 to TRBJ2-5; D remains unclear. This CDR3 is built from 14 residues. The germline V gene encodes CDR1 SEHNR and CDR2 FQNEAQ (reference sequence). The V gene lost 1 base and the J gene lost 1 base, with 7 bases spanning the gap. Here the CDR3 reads CASSLDYLQETQYF. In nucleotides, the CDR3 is TGTGCCAGCAGCTTAGACTATCTCCAAGAGACCCAGTACTTC.

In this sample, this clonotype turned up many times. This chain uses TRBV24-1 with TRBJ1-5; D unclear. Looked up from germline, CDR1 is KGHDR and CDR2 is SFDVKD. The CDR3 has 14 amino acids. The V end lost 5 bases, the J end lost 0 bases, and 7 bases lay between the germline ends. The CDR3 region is CATSGRNSNQPQHF. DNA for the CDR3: TGTGCCACCAGTGGGCGGAATAGCAATCAGCCCCAGCATTTT.

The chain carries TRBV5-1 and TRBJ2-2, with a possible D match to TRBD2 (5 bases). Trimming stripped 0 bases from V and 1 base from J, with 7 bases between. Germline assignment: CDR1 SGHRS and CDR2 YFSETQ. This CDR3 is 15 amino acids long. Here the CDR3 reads CASSLARGNTGELFF. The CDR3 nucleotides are TGCGCCAGCAGCTTGGCTCGGGGGAACACCGGGGAGCTGTTTTTT.

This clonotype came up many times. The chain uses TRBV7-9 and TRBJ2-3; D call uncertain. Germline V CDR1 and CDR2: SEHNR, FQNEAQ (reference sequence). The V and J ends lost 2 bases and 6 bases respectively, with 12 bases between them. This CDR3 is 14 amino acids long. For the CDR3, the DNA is TGTGCCAGCAGCTTAAAGGTTGGGCGGGATACGCAGTATTTT. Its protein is CASSLKVGRDTQYF. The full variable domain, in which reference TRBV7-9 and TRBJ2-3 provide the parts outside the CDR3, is DTGVSQNPRHKITKRGQNVTFRCDPISEHNRLYWYRQTLGQGPEFLTYFQNEAQLEKSRLLSDRFSAERPKGSFSTLEIQRTEQGDSAMYLCASSLKVGRDTQYFGPGTRLTVL.

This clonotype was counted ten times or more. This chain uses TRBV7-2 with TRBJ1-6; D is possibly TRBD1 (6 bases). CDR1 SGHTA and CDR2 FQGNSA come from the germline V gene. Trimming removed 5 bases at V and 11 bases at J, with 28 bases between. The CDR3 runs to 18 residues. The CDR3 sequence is CASSIVTGFSGGWAPLHF. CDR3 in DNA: TGTGCCAGCAGCATAGTCACAGGGTTTTCAGGTGGCTGGGCACCCCTCCACTTT.

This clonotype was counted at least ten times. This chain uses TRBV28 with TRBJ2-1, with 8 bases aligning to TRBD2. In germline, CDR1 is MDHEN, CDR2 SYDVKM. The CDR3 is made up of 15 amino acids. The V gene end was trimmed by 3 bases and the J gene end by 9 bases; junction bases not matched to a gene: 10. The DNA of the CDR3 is TGTGCCAGCAGTTTTACCGGCGGGGGGTTTATTGAGCAGTTCTTC. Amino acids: CASSFTGGGFIEQFF.

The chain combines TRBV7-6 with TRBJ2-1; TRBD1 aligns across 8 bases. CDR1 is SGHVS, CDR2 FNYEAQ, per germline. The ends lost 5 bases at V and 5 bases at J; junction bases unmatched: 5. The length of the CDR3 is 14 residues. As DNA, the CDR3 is TGTGCCAGCAGCGTCAGGGGGCACGACAATGAGCAGTTCTTC. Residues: CASSVRGHDNEQFF.

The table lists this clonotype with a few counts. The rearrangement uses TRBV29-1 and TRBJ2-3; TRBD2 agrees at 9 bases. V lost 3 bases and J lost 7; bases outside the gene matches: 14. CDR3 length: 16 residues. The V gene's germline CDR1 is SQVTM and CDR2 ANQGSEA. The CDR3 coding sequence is TGCAGCGTTGAGCCTGTGGGTAGCGGGGGTGATTATACGCAGTATTTT. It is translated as CSVEPVGSGGDYTQYF.

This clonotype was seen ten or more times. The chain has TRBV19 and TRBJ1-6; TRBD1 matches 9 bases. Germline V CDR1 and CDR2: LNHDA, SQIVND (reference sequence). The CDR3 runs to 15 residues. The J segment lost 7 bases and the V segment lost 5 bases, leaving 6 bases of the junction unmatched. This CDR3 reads CASSPAGQGNSPLHF. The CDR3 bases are TGTGCCAGTAGTCCGGCGGGACAGGGAAATTCACCCCTCCACTTT.

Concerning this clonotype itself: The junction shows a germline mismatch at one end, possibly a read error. CDR3 coding DNA: TGTGCCGGCAGTTTTGCCAGATACAATGAGCAGTTCTTC. Amino acids: CAGSFARYNEQFF. The V call is TRBV27, the J call TRBJ2-1, with D unresolved. The CDR3 is 13 amino acids. Germline V gene lookup returns CDR1 MNHEY and CDR2 SMNVEV (reference sequence).

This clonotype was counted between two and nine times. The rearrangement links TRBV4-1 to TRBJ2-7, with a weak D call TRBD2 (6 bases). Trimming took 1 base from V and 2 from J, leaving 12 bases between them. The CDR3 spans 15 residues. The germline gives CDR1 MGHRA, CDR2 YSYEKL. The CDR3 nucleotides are TGCGCCAGCAGCCAAGTATCGGGGGACCCCTACGAGCAGTACTTC. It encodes CASSQVSGDPYEQYF.

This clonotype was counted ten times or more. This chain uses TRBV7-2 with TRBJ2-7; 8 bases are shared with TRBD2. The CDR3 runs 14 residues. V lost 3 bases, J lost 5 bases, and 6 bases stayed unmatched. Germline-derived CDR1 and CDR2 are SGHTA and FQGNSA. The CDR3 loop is CASSLGLEWDEQYF. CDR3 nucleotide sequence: TGTGCCAGCAGCTTGGGACTAGAATGGGACGAGCAGTACTTC.

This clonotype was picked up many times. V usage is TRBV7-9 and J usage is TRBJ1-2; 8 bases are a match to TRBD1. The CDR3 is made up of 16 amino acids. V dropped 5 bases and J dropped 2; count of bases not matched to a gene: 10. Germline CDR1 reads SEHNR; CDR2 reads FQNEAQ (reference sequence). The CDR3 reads CASSVHRDRPNYGYTF. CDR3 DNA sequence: TGTGCCAGCAGCGTTCACCGGGACAGGCCCAACTATGGCTACACCTTC.

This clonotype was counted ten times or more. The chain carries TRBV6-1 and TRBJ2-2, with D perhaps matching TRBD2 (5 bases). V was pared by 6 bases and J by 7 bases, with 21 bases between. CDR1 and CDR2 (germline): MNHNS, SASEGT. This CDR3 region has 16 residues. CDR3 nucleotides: TGTGCCAGCAGGGAGGTTGCCCGAAACGACATCGGGGAGCTGTTTTTT. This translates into CASREVARNDIGELFF.

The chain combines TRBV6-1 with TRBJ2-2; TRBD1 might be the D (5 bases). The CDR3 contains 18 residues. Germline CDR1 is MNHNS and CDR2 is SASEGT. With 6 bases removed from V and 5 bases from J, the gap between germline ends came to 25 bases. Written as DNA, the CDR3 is TGTGCCAGCAGCCTCAGAGGACACACTGGTACCGGGACCGGGGAGCTGTTTTTT. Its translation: CASSLRGHTGTGTGELFF.

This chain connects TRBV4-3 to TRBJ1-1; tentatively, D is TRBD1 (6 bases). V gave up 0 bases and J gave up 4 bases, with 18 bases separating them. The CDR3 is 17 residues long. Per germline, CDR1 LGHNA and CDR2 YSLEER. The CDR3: CASSQDWVGAGSTEAFF. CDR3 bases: TGCGCCAGCAGCCAAGATTGGGTGGGGGCTGGAAGCACTGAAGCTTTCTTT.

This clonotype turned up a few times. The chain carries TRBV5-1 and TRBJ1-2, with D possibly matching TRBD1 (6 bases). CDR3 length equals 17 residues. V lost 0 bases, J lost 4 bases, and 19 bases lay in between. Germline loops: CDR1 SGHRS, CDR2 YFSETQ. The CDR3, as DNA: TGCGCCAGCAGCTTGGAAATAATATCAGGGGACCCCTATGGCTACACCTTC. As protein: CASSLEIISGDPYGYTF.

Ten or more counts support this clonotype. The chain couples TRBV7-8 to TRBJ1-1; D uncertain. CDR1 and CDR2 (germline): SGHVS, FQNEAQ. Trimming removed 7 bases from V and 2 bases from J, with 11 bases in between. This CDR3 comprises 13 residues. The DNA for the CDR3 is TGTGCCAGCACCCATTCAAGAAACACTGAAGCTTTCTTT. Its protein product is CASTHSRNTEAFF.

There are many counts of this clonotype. The DNA for the CDR3 is TGTGCCAGCAGCTATCGGGACTGGCAAGAGACCCAGTACTTC. It is translated as CASSYRDWQETQYF. V gene TRBV7-2 combines with J gene TRBJ2-5, with D possibly being TRBD2 (6 bases). The CDR3 length is 14 residues. V shed 4 bases and J shed 2 bases, with 11 bases lying between them. CDR1 and CDR2 from the germline V gene are SGHTA and FQGNSA.

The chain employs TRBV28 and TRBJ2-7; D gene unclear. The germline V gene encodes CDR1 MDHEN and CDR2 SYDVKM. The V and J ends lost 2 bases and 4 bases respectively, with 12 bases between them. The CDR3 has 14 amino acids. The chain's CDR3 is CASSLGLLEYEQYF. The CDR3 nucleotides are TGTGCCAGCAGTTTAGGCCTCCTGGAGTACGAGCAGTACTTC.

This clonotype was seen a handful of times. CDR3 amino acids: CASSLQDSYEQYF. The CDR3 nucleotides are TGTGCCAGCAGCCTTCAGGACTCCTACGAGCAGTACTTC. The chain joins TRBV5-4 to TRBJ2-7; D not resolved. The CDR3 runs 13 residues. From germline, CDR1 is SGHNT and CDR2 YYREEE (reference sequence). V lost 4 bases and J 0 bases, leaving 8 bases between the germline ends. Based on the CDR3 plus reference TRBV5-4 and TRBJ2-7, the full variable domain is ETGVTQSPTHLIKTRGQQVTLRCSSQSGHNTVSWYQQALGQGPQFIFQYYREEENGRGNFPPRFSGLQFPNYSSELNVNALELDDSALYLCASSLQDSYEQYFGPGTRLTVT.

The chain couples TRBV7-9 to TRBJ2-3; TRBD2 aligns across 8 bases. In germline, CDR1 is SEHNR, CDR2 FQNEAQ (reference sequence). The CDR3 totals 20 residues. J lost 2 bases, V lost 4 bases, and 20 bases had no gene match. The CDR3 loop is CASSSNAPGLDMVPTDTQYF. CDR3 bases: TGTGCCAGCAGCTCCAATGCCCCGGGACTAGATATGGTGCCCACAGATACGCAGTATTTT.

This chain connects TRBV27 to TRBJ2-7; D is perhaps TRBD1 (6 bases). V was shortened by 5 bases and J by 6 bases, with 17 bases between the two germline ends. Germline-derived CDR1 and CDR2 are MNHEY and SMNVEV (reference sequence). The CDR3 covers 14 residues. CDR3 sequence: CASSPIGDTGEQYF. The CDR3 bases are TGTGCCAGCAGTCCAATCGGGGACACGGGCGAGCAGTACTTC.

CDR3: CASSLEFLAVYNEQFF. The CDR3 DNA reads TGTGCCAGCAGCTTGGAATTCCTAGCGGTCTACAATGAGCAGTTCTTC. This chain uses TRBV5-5 with TRBJ2-1; 7 positions match TRBD2. V shed 0 bases and J 3 bases; nucleotides not matched to a gene: 6. The CDR3 runs 16 residues. CDR1 and CDR2 (germline): SGHKS, YYEKEE (reference sequence).

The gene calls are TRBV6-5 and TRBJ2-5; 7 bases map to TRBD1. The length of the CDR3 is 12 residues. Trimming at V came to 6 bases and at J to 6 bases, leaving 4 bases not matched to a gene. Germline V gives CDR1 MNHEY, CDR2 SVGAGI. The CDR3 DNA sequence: TGTGCCAGCAGACAACAGGGGAAGACCCAGTACTTC. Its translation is CASRQQGKTQYF.